Listed below are T cell receptor beta chains from one sample, sequenced in a study of blood T cell repertoires in COVID-19. Profiled with immunoSEQ multiplex PCR; TCRdb holds only in-frame clones, not every one. The sample contains about 270,000 clones, about nine tenths of which appear only once. The sequencing input was PBMCs or T cells enriched from blood (not recorded which). These receptors were collected from a woman aged 45-65 years who had recovered from COVID-19. Both conserved end residues are trimmed from each CDR3. A D gene is named only where the DNA matches it firmly.

D gene,V gene,J gene,CDR3 protein
.,TRBV7-2,TRBJ1-3,ASSSSGGTGNTIY
.,TRBV28,TRBJ1-2,ASSLDRLLNYGYT
TRBD2,TRBV9,TRBJ2-7,ASSGRDYN
.,TRBV27,TRBJ1-3,ASSLSNDKTSGNTIY
TRBD1,TRBV28,TRBJ1-5,ASRVDRVGNQPQH
TRBD2,TRBV27,TRBJ2-3,ASSNGRSGDTQY
TRBD1,TRBV7-3,TRBJ1-1,ASSLSRDRGRGTEAF
.,TRBV4-3,TRBJ1-1,ASSLQGNTEAF
.,TRBV28,TRBJ2-7,ASSGNSYEQY
.,TRBV4-3,TRBJ2-1,ASSQEAGLNYNEQF
TRBD1,TRBV11-3,TRBJ2-3,ASSLQGTDTQY
TRBD2,TRBV28,TRBJ2-1,ASSLPGTSASYNEQF
.,TRBV27,TRBJ1-1,ASNVRENTEAF
.,TRBV18,TRBJ1-6,ASSPPGTFGSPLH
.,TRBV6-4,TRBJ2-5,ASSELGPQETQY
.,TRBV24-1,TRBJ1-4,ATPRRGPPEKLF
.,TRBV7-2,TRBJ2-7,ASSLALNFVYEQY